This TCR beta chain was documented in a study of blood T cell repertoires in COVID-19. Each recovered donor of Cohort 3 presented with two negative PCRs, clearance, or symptom resolution. Looked up from germline, CDR1 is SGHRS and CDR2 is YFSETQ. The CDR3 covers 15 residues. Trimming pared 1 base from V and 5 bases from J, leaving 15 bases between. The sample holds many counts of this clone. Original processing methods: Nucleated cell number was recorded as an estimate derived from reference gene primer amplification. Sequencing was performed with immunoSEQ multiplex PCR; in TCRdb, only in-frame clones are kept and a portion is missing. The V and J calls and clone size come from that table; D and trimming were worked out from the DNA. Of approximately 300,000 clones listed, around 86% are singletons.

The TCR sequence derives from a woman aged 18-29 years who had recovered from COVID-19. The sequenced sample was PBMCs or T cells enriched from blood (not recorded which). This chain uses TRBV5-1 with TRBJ2-5; D gene unclear. The CDR3 loop is CASSLKAAPRETQYF. CDR3 in DNA: TGCGCCAGCAGCTTGAAGGCGGCCCCAAGGGAGACCCAGTACTTC.